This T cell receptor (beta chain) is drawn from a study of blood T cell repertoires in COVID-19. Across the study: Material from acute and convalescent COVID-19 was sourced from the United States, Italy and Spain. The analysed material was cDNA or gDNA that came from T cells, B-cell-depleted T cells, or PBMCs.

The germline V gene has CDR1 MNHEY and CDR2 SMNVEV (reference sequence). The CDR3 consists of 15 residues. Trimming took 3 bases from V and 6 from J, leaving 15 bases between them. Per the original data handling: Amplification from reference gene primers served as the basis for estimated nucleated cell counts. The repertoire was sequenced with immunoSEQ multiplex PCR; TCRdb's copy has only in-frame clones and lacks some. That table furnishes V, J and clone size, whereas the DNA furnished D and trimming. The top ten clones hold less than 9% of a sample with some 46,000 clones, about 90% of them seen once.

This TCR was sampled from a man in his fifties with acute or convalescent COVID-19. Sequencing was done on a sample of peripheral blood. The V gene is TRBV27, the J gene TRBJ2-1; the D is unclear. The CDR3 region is CASSFLGDSPNEQFF. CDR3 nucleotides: TGTGCCAGCAGTTTCTTGGGTGACTCGCCCAATGAGCAGTTCTTC.